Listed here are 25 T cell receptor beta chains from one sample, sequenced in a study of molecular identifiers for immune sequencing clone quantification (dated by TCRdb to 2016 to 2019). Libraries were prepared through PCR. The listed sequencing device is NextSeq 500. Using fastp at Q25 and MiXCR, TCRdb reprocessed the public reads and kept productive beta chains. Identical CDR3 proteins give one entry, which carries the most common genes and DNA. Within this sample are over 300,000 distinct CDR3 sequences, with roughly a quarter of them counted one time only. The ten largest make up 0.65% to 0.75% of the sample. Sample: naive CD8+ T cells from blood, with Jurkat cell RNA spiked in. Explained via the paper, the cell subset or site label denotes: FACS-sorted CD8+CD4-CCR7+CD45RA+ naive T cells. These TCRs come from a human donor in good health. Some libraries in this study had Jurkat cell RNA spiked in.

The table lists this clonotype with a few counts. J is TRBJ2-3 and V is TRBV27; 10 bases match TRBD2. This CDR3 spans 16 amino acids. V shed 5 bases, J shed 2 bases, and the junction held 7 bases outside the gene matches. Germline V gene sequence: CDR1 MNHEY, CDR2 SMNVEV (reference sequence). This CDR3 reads CASSIVAGGATDTQYF. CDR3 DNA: TGTGCCAGCAGTATCGTAGCGGGGGGAGCCACAGATACGCAGTATTTT.

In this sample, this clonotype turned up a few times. This chain's CDR3 is CARYRDLSSYNEQFF. DNA of the CDR3: TGTGCCAGGTACAGGGATTTGAGTTCCTACAATGAGCAGTTCTTC. This chain uses TRBV19 with TRBJ2-1; possibly TRBD1 for D (6 bases). Germline V gene data show CDR1 as LNHDA and CDR2 as SQIVND (reference sequence). The CDR3 contains 15 residues. Trimming shortened V by 9 bases and J by 1 base, and 16 bases separated the two germline ends.

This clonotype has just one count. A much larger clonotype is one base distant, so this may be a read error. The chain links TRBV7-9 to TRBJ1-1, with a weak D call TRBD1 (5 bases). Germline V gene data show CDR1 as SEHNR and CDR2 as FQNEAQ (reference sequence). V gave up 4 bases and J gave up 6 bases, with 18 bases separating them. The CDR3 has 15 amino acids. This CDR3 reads CASSSSGTPQSEAFF. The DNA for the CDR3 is TGTGCCAGCAGCTCTTCCGGGACCCCCCAATCTGAAGCTTTCTTT.

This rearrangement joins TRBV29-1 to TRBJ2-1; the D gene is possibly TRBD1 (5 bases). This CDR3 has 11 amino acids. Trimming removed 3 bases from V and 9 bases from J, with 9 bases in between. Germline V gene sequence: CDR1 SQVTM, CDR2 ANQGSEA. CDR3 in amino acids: CSVDLGVEQFF. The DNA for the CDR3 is TGCAGCGTTGATTTAGGGGTTGAGCAGTTCTTC.

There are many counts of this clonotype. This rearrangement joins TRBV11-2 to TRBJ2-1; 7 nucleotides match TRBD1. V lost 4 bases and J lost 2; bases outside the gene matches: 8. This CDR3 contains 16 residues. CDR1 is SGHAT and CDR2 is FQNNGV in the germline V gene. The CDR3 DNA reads TGTGCCAGCAGCTCAACCACAGGGGCACCCTACAATGAGCAGTTCTTC. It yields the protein CASSSTTGAPYNEQFF.

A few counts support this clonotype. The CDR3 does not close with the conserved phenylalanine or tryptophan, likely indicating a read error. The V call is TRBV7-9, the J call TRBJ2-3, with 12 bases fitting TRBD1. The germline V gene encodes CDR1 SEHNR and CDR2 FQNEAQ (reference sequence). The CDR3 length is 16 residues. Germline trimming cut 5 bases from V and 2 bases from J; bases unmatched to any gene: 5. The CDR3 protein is CASSRRDRGPTDTQYL. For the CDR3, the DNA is TGTGCCAGCAGCCGTCGGGACAGGGGGCCCACAGATACGCAGTATTTG.

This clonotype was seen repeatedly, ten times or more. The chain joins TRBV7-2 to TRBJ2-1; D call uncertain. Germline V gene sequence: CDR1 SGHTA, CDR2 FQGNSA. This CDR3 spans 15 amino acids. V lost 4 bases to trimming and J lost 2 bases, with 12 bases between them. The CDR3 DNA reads TGTGCCAGCAGCTCGCTTTTTGGTCCCTACAATGAGCAGTTCTTC. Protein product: CASSSLFGPYNEQFF.

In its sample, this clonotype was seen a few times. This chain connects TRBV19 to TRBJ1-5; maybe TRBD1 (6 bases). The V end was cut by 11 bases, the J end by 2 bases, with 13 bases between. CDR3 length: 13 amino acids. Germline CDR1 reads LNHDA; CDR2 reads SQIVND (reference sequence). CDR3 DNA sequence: TGTGCCGGAGGAGGACAGCGCAATCAGCCCCAGCATTTT. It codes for CAGGGQRNQPQHF.

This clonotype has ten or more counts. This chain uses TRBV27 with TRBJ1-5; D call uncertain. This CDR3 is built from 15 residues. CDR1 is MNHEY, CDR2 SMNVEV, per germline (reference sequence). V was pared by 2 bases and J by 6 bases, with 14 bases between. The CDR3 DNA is TGTGCCAGCAGTTTACACGCAAGAGGAGCTCAGCCCCAGCATTTT. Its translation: CASSLHARGAQPQHF.

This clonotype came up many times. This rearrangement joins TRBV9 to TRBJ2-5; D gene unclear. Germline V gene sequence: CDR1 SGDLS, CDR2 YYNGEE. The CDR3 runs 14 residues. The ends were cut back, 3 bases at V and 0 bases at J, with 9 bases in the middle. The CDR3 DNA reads TGTGCCAGCAGCGCAGACCGATACCAAGAGACCCAGTACTTC. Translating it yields CASSADRYQETQYF.

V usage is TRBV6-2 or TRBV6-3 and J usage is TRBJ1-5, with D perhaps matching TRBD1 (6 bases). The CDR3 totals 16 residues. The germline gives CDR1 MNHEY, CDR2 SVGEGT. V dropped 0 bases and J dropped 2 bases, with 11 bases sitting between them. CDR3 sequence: CASSYSGRGGNQPQHF. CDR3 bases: TGTGCCAGCAGTTACTCTGGCAGGGGCGGCAATCAGCCCCAGCATTTT.

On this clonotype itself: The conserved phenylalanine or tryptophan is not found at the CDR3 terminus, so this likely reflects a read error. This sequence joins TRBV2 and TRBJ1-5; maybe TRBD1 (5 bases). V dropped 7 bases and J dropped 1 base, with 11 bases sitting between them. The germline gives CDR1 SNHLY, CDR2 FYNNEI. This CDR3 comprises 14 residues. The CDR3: CASNLWDSNQPQHL. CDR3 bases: TGTGCCAGCAACCTTTGGGACAGCAATCAGCCCCAGCATCTT.

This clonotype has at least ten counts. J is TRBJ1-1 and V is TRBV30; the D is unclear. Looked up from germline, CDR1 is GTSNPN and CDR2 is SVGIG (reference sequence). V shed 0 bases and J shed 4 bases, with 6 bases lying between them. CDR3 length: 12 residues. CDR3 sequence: CAWSVQITEAFF. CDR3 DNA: TGTGCCTGGAGTGTACAAATCACTGAAGCTTTCTTT.

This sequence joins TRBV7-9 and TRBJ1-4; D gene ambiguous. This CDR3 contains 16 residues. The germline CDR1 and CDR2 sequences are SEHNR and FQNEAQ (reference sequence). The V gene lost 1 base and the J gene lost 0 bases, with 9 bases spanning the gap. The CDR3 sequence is CASSLGVGSTNEKLFF. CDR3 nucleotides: TGTGCCAGCAGCTTAGGAGTCGGGTCAACTAATGAAAAACTGTTTTTT.

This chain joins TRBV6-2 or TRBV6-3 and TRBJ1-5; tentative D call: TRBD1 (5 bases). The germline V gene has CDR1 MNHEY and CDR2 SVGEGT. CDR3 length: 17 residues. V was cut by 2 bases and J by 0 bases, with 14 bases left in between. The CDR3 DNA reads TGTGCCAGCAGTTACCCTCACAGGAATTATAGCAATCAGCCCCAGCATTTT. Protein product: CASSYPHRNYSNQPQHF.

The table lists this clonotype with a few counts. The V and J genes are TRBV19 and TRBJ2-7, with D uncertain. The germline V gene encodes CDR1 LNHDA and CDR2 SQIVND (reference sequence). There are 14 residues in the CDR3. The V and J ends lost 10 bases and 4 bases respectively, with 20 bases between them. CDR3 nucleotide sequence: TGTGCCACCTCAGGCGGCCAGGAGTGGTACGAGCAGTACTTC. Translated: CATSGGQEWYEQYF.

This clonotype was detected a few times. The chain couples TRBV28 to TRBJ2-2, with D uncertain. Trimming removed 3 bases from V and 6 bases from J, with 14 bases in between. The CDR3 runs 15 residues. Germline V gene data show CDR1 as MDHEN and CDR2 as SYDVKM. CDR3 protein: CASSFRPLGAGELFF. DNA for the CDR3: TGTGCCAGCAGTTTTAGGCCCCTTGGGGCCGGGGAGCTGTTTTTT. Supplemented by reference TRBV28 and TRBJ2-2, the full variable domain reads DVKVTQSSRYLVKRTGEKVFLECVQDMDHENMFWYRQDPGLGLRLIYFSYDVKMKEKGDIPEGYSVSREKKERFSLILESASTNQTSMYLCASSFRPLGAGELFFGEGSRLTVL.

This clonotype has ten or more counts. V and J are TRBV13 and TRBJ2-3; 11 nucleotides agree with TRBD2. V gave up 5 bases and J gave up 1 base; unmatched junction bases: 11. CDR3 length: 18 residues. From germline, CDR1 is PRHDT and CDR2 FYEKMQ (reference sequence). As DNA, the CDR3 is TGTGCCAGCAGCGCAAAACCCGGACTAGCGGGCCGCACAGATACGCAGTATTTT. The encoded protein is CASSAKPGLAGRTDTQYF.

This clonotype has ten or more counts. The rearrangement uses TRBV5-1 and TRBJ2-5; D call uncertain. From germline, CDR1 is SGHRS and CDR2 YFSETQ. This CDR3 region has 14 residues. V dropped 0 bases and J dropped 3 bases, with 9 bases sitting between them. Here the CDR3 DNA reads TGCGCCAGCAGCTTGGGGCAGATAGAAGAGACCCAGTACTTC. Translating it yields CASSLGQIEETQYF.

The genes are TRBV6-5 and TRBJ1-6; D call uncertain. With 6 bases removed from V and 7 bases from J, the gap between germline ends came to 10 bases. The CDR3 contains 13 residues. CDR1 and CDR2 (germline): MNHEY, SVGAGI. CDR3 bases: TGTGCCAGCAGCCTACTGGGGAATTCACCCCTCCACTTT. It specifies CASSLLGNSPLHF.

CDR3 loop: CSAGTSGEAFF. Written as DNA, the CDR3 is TGCAGCGCTGGGACCTCAGGGGAAGCTTTCTTT. V usage is TRBV29-1 and J usage is TRBJ1-1, with D maybe TRBD1 (5 bases). This CDR3 region has 11 residues. Trimming took 7 bases from V and 8 from J, leaving 14 bases between them. The germline gives CDR1 SQVTM, CDR2 ANQGSEA.

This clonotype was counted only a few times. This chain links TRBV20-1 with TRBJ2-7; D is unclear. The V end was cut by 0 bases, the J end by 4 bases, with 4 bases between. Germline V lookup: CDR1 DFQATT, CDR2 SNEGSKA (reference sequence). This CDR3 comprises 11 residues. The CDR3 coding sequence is TGCAGTGCTAGAGATGAGTACGAGCAGTACTTC. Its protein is CSARDEYEQYF.

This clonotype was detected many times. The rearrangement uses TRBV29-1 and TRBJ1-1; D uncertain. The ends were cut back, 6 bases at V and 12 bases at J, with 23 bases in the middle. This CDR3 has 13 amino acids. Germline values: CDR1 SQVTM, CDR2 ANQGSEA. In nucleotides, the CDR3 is TGCAGCGTGGCCCCCACTCGTGGTCTCGAATCTTTCTTT. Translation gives CSVAPTRGLESFF.

The CDR3 coding sequence is TGTGCCAGCAGCCCCGGCTTGAAACGGTACGAGCAGTACTTC. Translating it yields CASSPGLKRYEQYF. The chain recombines TRBV27 with TRBJ2-7; D unresolved. The CDR3 sequence is 14 residues long. CDR1 is MNHEY, CDR2 SMNVEV, per germline (reference sequence). The V end was cut by 6 bases, the J end by 4 bases, with 16 bases between.

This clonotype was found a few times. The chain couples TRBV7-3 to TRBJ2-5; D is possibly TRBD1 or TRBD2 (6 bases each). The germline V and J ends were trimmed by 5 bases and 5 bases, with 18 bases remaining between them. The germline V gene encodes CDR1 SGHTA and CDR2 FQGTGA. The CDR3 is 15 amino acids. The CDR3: CASSPGHRGEETQYF. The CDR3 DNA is TGTGCCAGCAGCCCAGGGCATAGGGGGGAGGAGACCCAGTACTTC.